This T cell receptor beta chain was found in a study of T cells in women clearing cervical HPV infection. immunoSEQ multiplex PCR used an average of roughly 1,100 ng genomic DNA. Method: immunoSEQ multiplex PCR; TCRdb's copy keeps in-frame clones and lacks some. This table lists tens of thousands of clones. The CDR3 extends over 16 amino acids. Trimming removed 4 bases from V and 0 bases from J, with 16 bases in between. CDR1 MNHNS and CDR2 SASEGT come from the germline V gene. Study-level findings and limits: Richness differences could reflect unmeasured T-cell content per sample.

For this clone: What it binds is not known. The read terminates 3 residues before the CDR3 end, so the remaining end is supplied by the germline J gene.

This clonotype was sampled from a woman between 18 and 75 years old with a cervical HPV16 infection that either progressed to CIN3+ or cleared (not recorded which). What was sequenced was blood buffy coat. V gene TRBV6-1 combines with J gene TRBJ2-7; possibly TRBD1 for D (6 bases). The CDR3 here is CASSGSLGQISYEQYF. The sequenced part of the CDR3 DNA is TGTGCCAGCAGTGGATCCTTGGGACAAATCTCCTACGAG.